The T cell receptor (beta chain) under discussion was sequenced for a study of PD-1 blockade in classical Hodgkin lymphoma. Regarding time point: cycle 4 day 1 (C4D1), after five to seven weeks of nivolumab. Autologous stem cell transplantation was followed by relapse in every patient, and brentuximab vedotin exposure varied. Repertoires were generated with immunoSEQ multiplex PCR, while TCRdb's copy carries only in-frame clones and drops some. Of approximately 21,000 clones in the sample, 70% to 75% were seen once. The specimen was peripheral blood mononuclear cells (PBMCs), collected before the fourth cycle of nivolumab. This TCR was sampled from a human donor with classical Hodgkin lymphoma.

The CDR3 DNA reads as TGTGCCAGCAGTCCCAGAACGTTCTTATTAAGCGAGCAGTACTTC. Translating it yields CASSPRTFLLSEQYF. The chain joins TRBV27 to TRBJ2-7; D is ambiguous. The CDR3 covers 15 residues. Germline CDR1 MNHEY, CDR2 SMNVEV (reference sequence). Trimming removed 5 bases from V and 6 bases from J, with 20 bases in between.